What follows describes a single T cell receptor beta chain. Around 0.55 micrograms of biopsy DNA per sample underwent TCRB immunosequencing. Profiling relied on immunoSEQ multiplex PCR, and the TCRdb table lists in-frame clones only, not all of them. The data hold approximately 4,500 clones, with roughly four fifths observed a single time. The sample originates from a study of T cell repertoires in ileal Crohn's disease. About the study: All patients had surgery for stricturing (61%) or penetrating (around 39%) disease.

Germline loops: CDR1 SQVTM, CDR2 ANQGSEA. V lost 4 bases to trimming and J lost 3 bases, with 7 bases between them. There are 11 residues in the CDR3. This clonotype originated in an adult with Crohn's disease. The sample was ileal tissue. The chain uses TRBV29-1 and TRBJ2-7, with no clear D. The CDR3 loop is CSVAVDYEQYF. In nucleotides, the CDR3 is TGCAGCGTTGCGGTTGACTACGAGCAGTACTTC.